This record looks at one T cell receptor beta chain sequence and its context. A much larger clone lies one base from this, so it may be a read error. Time point: persistent/refractory GD, antithyroid drugs over 5 years with positive TRAb. With RNA extracted from PBMCs as input, the TCR library was made. The V end lost 7 bases, the J end lost 1 base, and 13 bases lay between the germline ends. Germline V gene lookup returns CDR1 SNHLY and CDR2 FYNNEI. This CDR3 is built from 14 residues. The authors built TCR beta libraries using iRepertoire HTBI primers and Arm-PCR of CDR3 regions. MiXCR was run by TCRdb on the multiplex PCR reads, yielding one entry per CDR3 protein. The sample includes 300,000 to 350,000 distinct CDR3 sequences, roughly 21% of them seen just once. This sample is drawn from a study of regulatory T cells in long-lasting Graves disease.

V gene TRBV2 combines with J gene TRBJ1-1; D is unresolved. This TCR was sampled from a female donor with Graves disease. The sample here was peripheral blood mononuclear cells (PBMCs), taken when the disease was refractory, from a patient treated with antithyroid drugs. CDR3 nucleotides: TGTGCCAGCACGAAGCGCCAGTGGAACACTGAAGCTTTCTTT. It specifies CASTKRQWNTEAFF. Together with reference TRBV2 and TRBJ1-1, the CDR3 gives the full variable domain: EPEVTQTPSHQVTQMGQEVILRCVPISNHLYFYWYRQILGQKVEFLVSFYNNEISEKSEIFDDQFSVERPDGSNFTLKIRSTKLEDSAMYFCASTKRQWNTEAFFGQGTRLTVV.